The present T cell receptor beta chain was sequenced within a study of cytomegalovirus exposure and HLA in healthy donors. The wider study: In a previous analysis, more than 90 million unique TCR beta sequences were found from approximately 180 million T cells.

Germline V gives CDR1 MDHEN, CDR2 SYDVKM. The CDR3 runs 18 residues. V lost 1 base, J lost 1 base, and 10 bases stayed unmatched. PCR employed 60 Vbeta and 13 Jbeta primers. The method was immunoSEQ multiplex PCR; TCRdb's version includes in-frame clones alone and lacks a portion of them. The sample has about 160,000 clones, around 80% seen once. Sequenced: PBMCs. The chain is built from TRBV28 and TRBJ2-3; 8 nucleotides match TRBD2. The TCR sequence derives from a man between 40 and 49 years old in good health and CMV-seronegative. CDR3 nucleotide sequence: TGTGCCAGCAGTTTATACTGGACTAGCCCAGAGGGCACAGATACGCAGTATTTT. This codes for CASSLYWTSPEGTDTQYF.